The TCR beta chain under discussion was sequenced for a study of blood T cells in healthy people across ages. Study-wide results and caveats: Per million T cells, the diversity of TCR beta decreased roughly linearly as age advanced.

As for this clonotype: What it binds is unknown.

A second PCR of 7 to 11 cycles used a sample-barcoded 5' primer and a J-beta primer mix. Every cDNA molecule bore a tag from a template-switch adaptor containing 12 random nucleotides. TCRdb ran MiXCR on the 5' RACE reads and lists one entry per CDR3 protein. The data contain some 1.6 million distinct CDR3 sequences, roughly 32% of them seen just once; the ten biggest clones take up 11%. For every donor, a draw yielded about 10 milliliters of peripheral blood. Isolation yielded PBMCs, at least 7 million per sample, in every case. The CDR3 sequence is 14 residues long. This clonotype originated in a woman in her twenties or thirties in good health. Sequencing was done on a sample of blood. V is TRBV21-1 and J is TRBJ2-7; TRBD1, the D gene given by the table, was not confirmed from the DNA. TRBV21-1 constitutes a pseudogene. CDR3 in amino acids: CASSVREGSYEQYF. The CDR3 DNA follows: TGTGCCAGCAGCGTCCGGGAGGGCTCCTACGAGCAGTACTTC.